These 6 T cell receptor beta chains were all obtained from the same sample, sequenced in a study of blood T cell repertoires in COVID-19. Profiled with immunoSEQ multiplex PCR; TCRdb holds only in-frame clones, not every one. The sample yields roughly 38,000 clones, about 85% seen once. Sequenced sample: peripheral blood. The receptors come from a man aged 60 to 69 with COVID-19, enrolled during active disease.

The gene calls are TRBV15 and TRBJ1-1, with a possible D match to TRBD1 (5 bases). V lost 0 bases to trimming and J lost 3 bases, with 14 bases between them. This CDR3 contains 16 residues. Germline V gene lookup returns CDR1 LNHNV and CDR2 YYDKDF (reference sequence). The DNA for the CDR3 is TGTGCCACCAGCAGAGATTTTTGGGGGGGGGACACTGAAGCTTTCTTT. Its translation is CATSRDFWGGDTEAFF. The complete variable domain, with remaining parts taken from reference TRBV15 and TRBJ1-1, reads DAMVIQNPRYQVTQFGKPVTLSCSQTLNHNVMYWYQQKSSQAPKLLFHYYDKDFNNEADTPDNFQSRRPNTSFCFLDIRSPGLGDTAMYLCATSRDFWGGDTEAFFGQGTRLTVV.

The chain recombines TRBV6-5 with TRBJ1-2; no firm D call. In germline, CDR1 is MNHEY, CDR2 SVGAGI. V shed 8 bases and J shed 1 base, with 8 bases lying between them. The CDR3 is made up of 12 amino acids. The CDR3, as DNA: TGTGCCAGCGCCACATATAACTATGGCTACACCTTC. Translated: CASATYNYGYTF.

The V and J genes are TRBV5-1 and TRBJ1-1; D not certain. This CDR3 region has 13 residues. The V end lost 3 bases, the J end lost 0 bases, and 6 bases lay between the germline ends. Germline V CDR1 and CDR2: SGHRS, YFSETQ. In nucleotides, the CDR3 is TGCGCCAGCAGCTCACTCATGAACACTGAAGCTTTCTTT. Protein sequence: CASSSLMNTEAFF.

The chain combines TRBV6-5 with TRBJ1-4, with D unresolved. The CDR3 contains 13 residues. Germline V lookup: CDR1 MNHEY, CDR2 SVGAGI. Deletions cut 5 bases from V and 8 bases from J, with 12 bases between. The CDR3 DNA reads TGTGCCAGCAGTCGAACCGCCCGGGAAAAACTGTTTTTT. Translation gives CASSRTAREKLFF.

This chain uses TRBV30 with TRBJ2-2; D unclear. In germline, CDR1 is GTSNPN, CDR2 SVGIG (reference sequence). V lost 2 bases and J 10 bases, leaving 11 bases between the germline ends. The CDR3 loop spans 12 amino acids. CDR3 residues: CAWSYSTEELFF. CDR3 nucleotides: TGTGCCTGGAGTTATTCAACTGAGGAGCTGTTTTTT.

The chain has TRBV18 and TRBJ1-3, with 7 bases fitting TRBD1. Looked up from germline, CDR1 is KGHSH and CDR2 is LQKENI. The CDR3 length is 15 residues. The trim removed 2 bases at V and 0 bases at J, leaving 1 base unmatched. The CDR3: CASSPRDSSGNTIYF. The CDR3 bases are TGTGCCAGCTCACCAAGGGACAGCTCTGGAAACACCATATATTTT. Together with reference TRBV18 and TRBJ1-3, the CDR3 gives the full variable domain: NAGVMQNPRHLVRRRGQEARLRCSPMKGHSHVYWYRQLPEEGLKFMVYLQKENIIDESGMPKERFSAEFPKEGPSILRIQQVVRGDSAAYFCASSPRDSSGNTIYFGEGSWLTVV.